The 14 T cell receptor beta chains below come from one sample, sequenced in a study of cytomegalovirus exposure and HLA in healthy donors. Primers: 60 Vbeta forward and 13 Jbeta reverse. Generated by immunoSEQ multiplex PCR, the TCRdb table keeps only in-frame clones and is missing some. The sample has 130,000 or so clones, approximately 79% seen once. Source material: PBMCs. The receptors come from a man in his fifties in good health and CMV-seropositive.

This clone was counted a few times. This chain joins TRBV6-6 and TRBJ2-7; the match to TRBD1 covers 9 bases. Per germline, CDR1 MNHNY and CDR2 SVGAGI (reference sequence). The CDR3 contains 15 residues. Trimming at V came to 6 bases and at J to 3 bases, leaving 9 bases not matched to a gene. The CDR3 sequence is CASSSGGTGNYEQYF. The CDR3 bases are TGTGCCAGCAGCTCTGGCGGGACAGGGAACTACGAGCAGTACTTC.

This chain uses TRBV29-1 with TRBJ1-1; no firm D call. The CDR3 is 12 residues long. Germline lookup yields CDR1 SQVTM and CDR2 ANQGSEA. The CDR3 coding sequence is TGCAGTGGTGGGGAGGTGAACACTGAAGCTTTCTTT. Translating it yields CSGGEVNTEAFF. Full variable domain (rest looked up from reference TRBV29-1 and TRBJ1-1): SAVISQKPSRDICQRGTSLTIQCQVDSQVTMMFWYRQQPGQSLTLIATANQGSEATYESGFVIDKFPISRPNLTFSTLTVSNMSPEDSSIYLCSGGEVNTEAFFGQGTRLTVV.

This clone has just one count. The V call is TRBV27, the J call TRBJ2-3, with TRBD2 matching 11 bases. Germline-derived CDR1 and CDR2 are MNHEY and SMNVEV (reference sequence). V lost 5 bases to trimming and J lost 5 bases; unmatched junction nucleotides: 15. The CDR3 extends over 18 amino acids. CDR3 in amino acids: CASSTAGLAGNEGDTQYF. DNA of the CDR3: TGTGCCAGCAGTACCGCAGGACTAGCGGGTAACGAAGGAGATACGCAGTATTTT.

This clone came up a few times. The chain links TRBV2 to TRBJ1-2; the D is unclear. V shed 3 bases and J shed 1 base, with 6 bases lying between them. CDR1 and CDR2 (germline): SNHLY, FYNNEI. This CDR3 region has 13 residues. The CDR3: CASSDRGNYGYTF. The CDR3 DNA reads as TGTGCCAGCAGTGACAGAGGTAACTATGGCTACACCTTC. Filled out from reference TRBV2 and TRBJ1-2, the complete variable domain reads EPEVTQTPSHQVTQMGQEVILRCVPISNHLYFYWYRQILGQKVEFLVSFYNNEISEKSEIFDDQFSVERPDGSNFTLKIRSTKLEDSAMYFCASSDRGNYGYTFGSGTRLTVV.

J is TRBJ2-3 and V is TRBV7-3; TRBD1 aligns across 12 bases. The germline V gene encodes CDR1 SGHTA and CDR2 FQGTGA. The CDR3 is made up of 16 amino acids. The ends lost 1 base at V and 4 bases at J; junction bases unmatched: 3. DNA of the CDR3: TGTGCCAGCAGCTTAATGGGACAGGGGGCGGCAGATACGCAGTATTTT. Translation gives CASSLMGQGAADTQYF.

V gene TRBV21-1 combines with J gene TRBJ1-2. TRBV21-1 is designated a pseudogene. This CDR3 region has 15 residues. The CDR3 coding sequence is TGTGCCAGCAGCAAAATTGGAGGGAACACCTATGGCTACACCTTC. It encodes CASSKIGGNTYGYTF.

The V call is TRBV27, the J call TRBJ1-5, with 9 bases that match TRBD1. J lost 4 bases, V lost 5 bases, and 3 bases had no gene match. The CDR3 has 14 amino acids. CDR1 is MNHEY and CDR2 is SMNVEV in the germline V gene (reference sequence). CDR3 bases: TGTGCCAGCAGTGAACAGGGGGCGAATCAGCCCCAGCATTTT. Translation gives CASSEQGANQPQHF.

The chain employs TRBV6-1 and TRBJ2-7, with D possibly being TRBD1 (6 bases). Deletions cut 7 bases from V and 6 bases from J, with 13 bases between. The CDR3 has 12 amino acids. The germline gives CDR1 MNHNS, CDR2 SASEGT. CDR3 in amino acids: CASTGQRTEQYF. CDR3 nucleotide sequence: TGTGCCAGCACAGGACAGAGGACCGAGCAGTACTTC.

Only a few counts were recorded for this clone. V usage is TRBV19 and J usage is TRBJ2-5; TRBD1 matches at 9 bases. The CDR3 runs 15 residues. V dropped 10 bases and J dropped 4; count of bases not matched to a gene: 13. Germline V lookup: CDR1 LNHDA, CDR2 SQIVND (reference sequence). The CDR3 loop is CATCGGQGLLETQYF. The DNA for the CDR3 is TGTGCCACCTGTGGGGGACAGGGTCTGTTAGAGACCCAGTACTTC. Using reference TRBV19 and TRBJ2-5 for the parts outside the CDR3, the full variable domain is DGGITQSPKYLFRKEGQNVTLSCEQNLNHDAMYWYRQDPGQGLRLIYYSQIVNDFQKGDIAEGYSVSREKKESFPLTVTSAQKNPTAFYLCATCGGQGLLETQYFGPGTRLLVL.

The CDR3 loop reads CASSYYRDRDEQYF. CDR3 sequence (DNA): TGTGCCAGCAGCTACTACCGGGACAGGGACGAGCAGTACTTC. The chain has TRBV7-8 and TRBJ2-7; 9 bases match TRBD1. V lost 4 bases, J lost 5 bases, and 6 bases stayed unmatched. CDR1 is SGHVS, CDR2 FQNEAQ, per germline. CDR3 size: 14 residues.

This clone has more than one count but fewer than ten. J is TRBJ1-5 and V is TRBV7-2; 7 bases fit TRBD1. CDR3 length: 15 amino acids. V shed 5 bases and J 1 base; nucleotides not matched to a gene: 5. CDR1 SGHTA and CDR2 FQGNSA come from the germline V gene. The CDR3 DNA reads as TGTGCCAGCAGCCCAGGGGGTTCGAGCAATCAGCCCCAGCATTTT. This translates into CASSPGGSSNQPQHF. Full variable domain (missing parts from reference TRBV7-2 and TRBJ1-5): GAGVSQSPSNKVTEKGKDVELRCDPISGHTALYWYRQSLGQGLEFLIYFQGNSAPDKSGLPSDRFSAERTGGSVSTLTIQRTQQEDSAVYLCASSPGGSSNQPQHFGDGTRLSIL.

This chain joins TRBV7-8 and TRBJ1-2, with D possibly matching TRBD1 (5 bases). Germline V gene sequence: CDR1 SGHVS, CDR2 FQNEAQ. The V end lost 1 base, the J end lost 8 bases, and 11 bases lay between the germline ends. This CDR3 is 13 amino acids long. The CDR3 reads CASSLVGGRGYTF. CDR3 nucleotides: TGTGCCAGCAGCTTAGTCGGGGGACGGGGCTACACCTTC.

The chain employs TRBV4-3 and TRBJ1-1; possibly TRBD1 for D (6 bases). The germline CDR1 and CDR2 sequences are LGHNA and YSLEER. V was trimmed by 0 bases and J by 1 base, leaving 9 bases between them. The CDR3 is 15 amino acids. The CDR3 nucleotides are TGCGCCAGCAGCCAAGATGGACAGCCGAACACTGAAGCTTTCTTT. This translates into CASSQDGQPNTEAFF.

There are a few counts of this clone. The J gene is TRBJ1-1, the V gene TRBV19; 8 bases line up with TRBD1. CDR3 length equals 15 residues. The germline V gene has CDR1 LNHDA and CDR2 SQIVND (reference sequence). V trimming: 5 bases; J trimming: 5 bases; junction bases outside the gene matches: 10. The DNA for the CDR3 is TGTGCCAGTAGTCCTATTCGGACAGGGAGGACTGAAGCTTTCTTT. Translation: CASSPIRTGRTEAFF. The full variable domain, completed using reference TRBV19 and TRBJ1-1, is DGGITQSPKYLFRKEGQNVTLSCEQNLNHDAMYWYRQDPGQGLRLIYYSQIVNDFQKGDIAEGYSVSREKKESFPLTVTSAQKNPTAFYLCASSPIRTGRTEAFFGQGTRLTVV.